A selection of T cell receptor beta chains follows, all from one sample in a study of blood T cell repertoires in COVID-19. Using immunoSEQ multiplex PCR, the repertoire was profiled, and TCRdb retains in-frame clones only, with some absent. The sample contains tens of thousands of clones, 74% of which appear only once. The specimen was peripheral blood. These receptor sequences come from a human donor with acute or convalescent COVID-19. The donor label of this sample is uncertain. CDR3s include the opening cysteine and the closing phenylalanine or tryptophan. A D gene is named only where the DNA matches it firmly. Clone size is shown for a subset of rows, as once, few, many or a class of expanded clone.

.	TRBV18	TRBJ2-2	TRBD2	TGTGCCAGCTCACCCTCTCTCTTAGCGGGACAGAACACCGGGGAGCTGTTTTTT	CASSPSLLAGQNTGELFF
once	TRBV2	TRBJ1-6	TRBD1	TGTGCCAGCAGTGAAGCGTCCGGGACAGGCCGTTCACCCCTCCACTTT	CASSEASGTGRSPLHF
.	TRBV19	TRBJ2-7	.	TGTGCCAGTGGAACTAGCCCCCACGAGCAGTACTTC	CASGTSPHEQYF
few	TRBV27	TRBJ2-7	TRBD2	TGTGCCAGCAGTCGGGGGACTAGCGGGAGCTACGAGCAGTACTTC	CASSRGTSGSYEQYF
.	TRBV6-4	TRBJ1-4	.	TGTGCCAGCAGCCTACCAGCAGGAACTAATGAAAAACTGTTTTTT	CASSLPAGTNEKLFF
.	TRBV24-1	TRBJ1-4	.	TGTGCCACCAGTGATTCAGGGGCAACTAATGAAAAACTGTTTTTT	CATSDSGATNEKLFF
.	TRBV4-3	TRBJ2-4	.	TGCGCCAGCAGCCAAGGAGGGCGGGACAGAAACATTCAGTACTTC	CASSQGGRDRNIQYF
few	TRBV5-1	TRBJ1-2	TRBD1	TGCGCCAGCAGCCTAGGACAGGGAGAATATGGCTACACCTTC	CASSLGQGEYGYTF
.	TRBV11-2	TRBJ1-2	TRBD1	TGTGCCAGCAGCTTAGGACAGGGAAACTATGGCTACACCTTC	CASSLGQGNYGYTF
.	TRBV6-5	TRBJ1-2	TRBD1	TGTGCCAGCTTGGCAGGGGGCTTGTTCAACTATGGCTACACCTTC	CASLAGGLFNYGYTF
.	TRBV7-8	TRBJ1-1	TRBD1	TGTGCCAGCAGCTCGGACAGGGTGAACACTGAAGCTTTCTTT	CASSSDRVNTEAFF
once	TRBV2	TRBJ2-4	TRBD1	TGTGCCAGCAGTGAAGTGGGACAGGGGTCCAAAAACATTCAGTACTTC	CASSEVGQGSKNIQYF
few	TRBV5-1	TRBJ1-6	TRBD1	TGCGCCAGCAGCATCGACAGGGGGAAATCACCCCTCCACTTT	CASSIDRGKSPLHF
.	TRBV10-3	TRBJ2-1	.	TGTGCCTCTTTGGGGCCCAACAATGAGCAGTTCTTC	CASLGPNNEQFF
.	TRBV5-5	TRBJ1-1	.	TGTGCCAGCAGCTTGGGGGCGCAGACTGAAGCTTTCTTT	CASSLGAQTEAFF
.	TRBV24-1	TRBJ2-5	TRBD1	TGTGCCACCAGTGAATGGGACAGGGGGTTTGGGGAGACCCAGTACTTC	CATSEWDRGFGETQYF
.	TRBV7-8	TRBJ2-7	.	TGTGCCAGCAGCTTAAAGCACGAGCAGTACTTC	CASSLKHEQYF
.	TRBV10-3	TRBJ1-3	.	TGTGCCACCAGTGAGATAATGGGGGCGAGCTCTGGAAACACCATATATTTT	CATSEIMGASSGNTIYF
.	TRBV6-5	TRBJ1-4	.	TGTGCCAGCAGTTATTTCGGCTCGGGGAATGAAAAACTGTTTTTT	CASSYFGSGNEKLFF
.	TRBV3-1/TRBV3-2	TRBJ2-7	TRBD2	TGTGCCAGCAGCCAAGGGGTCGAGGTCCTAGCGGGAGGCAAGAGCTCCTACGAGCAGTACTTC	CASSQGVEVLAGGKSSYEQYF
few	TRBV28	TRBJ2-4	.	TGTGCCAGCAGTTCCGGGGGAGCCAAAAACATTCAGTACTTC	CASSSGGAKNIQYF
.	TRBV7-8	TRBJ1-3	.	TGTGCCAGCAGCGCGCGCACAGGGTCTGGAAACACCATATATTTT	CASSARTGSGNTIYF
once	TRBV4-3	TRBJ1-1	TRBD1	TGCGCCAGCAGCCAAGGACAGGGTGACACTGAAGCTTTCTTT	CASSQGQGDTEAFF
.	TRBV27	TRBJ2-2	.	TGTGCCAGCAGCAACGACAGGCTGTACACCGGGGAGCTGTTTTTT	CASSNDRLYTGELFF
.	TRBV28	TRBJ2-2	.	TGTGCCAGCAGTAAACCAGGGACCGGGGAGCTGTTTTTT	CASSKPGTGELFF
few	TRBV5-6	TRBJ1-6	.	TGTGCCAGCAGCTTGGCCGTGGGACATAGGGATTCACCCCTCCACTTT	CASSLAVGHRDSPLHF
.	TRBV6-5	TRBJ1-2	.	TGTGCCAGCAGGGATACAGGGACCTATGGCTACACCTTC	CASRDTGTYGYTF
.	TRBV6-1	TRBJ2-2	.	TGTGCCAGCAGTGAACGTCAGGCCGGCACCGGGGAGCTGTTTTTT	CASSERQAGTGELFF
.	TRBV4-1	TRBJ2-1	.	TGCGCCAGCAGCCGGGGACTCCCCTTAACCATTGAGCAGTTCTTC	CASSRGLPLTIEQFF
once	TRBV18	TRBJ1-1	.	TGTGCCAGCTCACCAACGGACAGCATGAACACTGAAGCTTTCTTT	CASSPTDSMNTEAFF
once	TRBV19	TRBJ1-5	TRBD1	TGTGCCAGTACTATAACAGGGGGCGCGGGTCAGCCCCAGCATTTT	CASTITGGAGQPQHF
.	TRBV19	TRBJ2-2	TRBD2	TGTGCCAGTAGTATAGCGCGGGGGTCCACCGGGGAGCTGTTTTTT	CASSIARGSTGELFF
.	TRBV13	TRBJ2-1	TRBD2	TGTGCCAGCAGCTCCCTGGGTAGCGGGGGGTACAATGAGCAGTTCTTC	CASSSLGSGGYNEQFF
.	TRBV28	TRBJ2-3	.	TGTGCCAGCAACCCGAGCGGCTTCACAGATACGCAGTATTTT	CASNPSGFTDTQYF
.	TRBV10-3	TRBJ1-5	.	TGTGCCATCAGTGAGCGGGGTAGCAATCAGCCCCAGCATTTT	CAISERGSNQPQHF
.	TRBV5-1	TRBJ2-5	.	TGCGCCAGCAGGATGGGGGGATGGCATCAAGAGACCCAGTACTTC	CASRMGGWHQETQYF
.	TRBV25-1	TRBJ2-7	TRBD1	TGTGCCAGCAGTGAAAGTGGGACAGGTAGCTACGAGCAGTACTTC	CASSESGTGSYEQYF
few	TRBV24-1	TRBJ1-6	.	TGTGCCACCAGTGATGACGAGGGTCCGAATTCACCCCTCCACTTT	CATSDDEGPNSPLHF
.	TRBV2	TRBJ1-2	.	TGTGCCAGCACTTTATTAGGGGTGAAGGGCTATGGCTACACCTTC	CASTLLGVKGYGYTF
.	TRBV6-6	TRBJ1-2	TRBD1	TGTGCCAGCACCCGGGGAAGGGGGCGAAACTATGGCTACACCTTC	CASTRGRGRNYGYTF
few	TRBV4-2	TRBJ2-2	.	TGTGCCAGCAGCCGCGGGACAGATACGAACACCGGGGAGCTGTTTTTT	CASSRGTDTNTGELFF
.	TRBV27	TRBJ1-5	TRBD1	TGTGCCAGCAGTCTCGGGACAGGGAGGGGAAATCAGCCCCAGCATTTT	CASSLGTGRGNQPQHF
few	TRBV21-1	TRBJ1-5	.	TGTGCCAGCAGCAGGCAGACCGGGACAGTATATAGCAATCAGCCCCAGCATTTT	CASSRQTGTVYSNQPQHF
.	TRBV7-8	TRBJ1-2	.	TGTGCCAGCAGCTTAGGAGAGGGTGGCTACACCTTC	CASSLGEGGYTF
.	TRBV19	TRBJ1-2	.	TGTGCCAGTAGTATAGACCCAGGCTATGGCTACACCTTC	CASSIDPGYGYTF
.	TRBV7-2	TRBJ2-5	TRBD2	TGTGCCAGCAGCTTAGCGCCGACTAGCGTAGAGACCCAGTACTTC	CASSLAPTSVETQYF
.	TRBV7-8	TRBJ2-7	TRBD1	TGTGCCAGCAGCTTCGAGACAGGGATCTACGAGCAGTACTTC	CASSFETGIYEQYF
.	TRBV2	TRBJ1-6	.	TGTGCCAGCAGTTCTTTGAATTCACCCCTCCACTTT	CASSSLNSPLHF
.	TRBV28	TRBJ1-2	.	TGTGCCAGCAGCCTCCCCGGGTCATCCTGGGATGGCTACACCTTC	CASSLPGSSWDGYTF
.	TRBV6-6	TRBJ1-2	TRBD1	TGTGCCAGCTACCGGGACAGGGGGCAGGCGGGCTACACCTTC	CASYRDRGQAGYTF
.	TRBV5-4	TRBJ2-7	TRBD2	TGTGCCAGCAGCTTGGGGCGGACTAGCGGGACCTACGAGCAGTACTTC	CASSLGRTSGTYEQYF
.	TRBV19	TRBJ2-2	TRBD1	TGTGCCAGTAGCGGCTCCGGACAGGGGTCCGGGGAGCTGTTTTTT	CASSGSGQGSGELFF
.	TRBV20-1	TRBJ1-1	.	TGCAGTGCTAGTCAGGGCCACGCTGAAGCTTTCTTT	CSASQGHAEAFF
.	TRBV7-3	TRBJ2-3	.	TGTGCCAGCAGCTTAACTTTAGGGGGTACAGATACGCAGTATTTT	CASSLTLGGTDTQYF
.	TRBV7-9	TRBJ2-7	TRBD2	TGTGCCAGCAGCTTAGGGGCTAGCGGGAGGTCACCAATATGGGAGCAGTACTTC	CASSLGASGRSPIWEQYF
.	TRBV19	TRBJ2-1	TRBD1	TGTGCCAGTAGTATAGTCGGGGACAGGGTCATCGATGAGCAGTTCTTC	CASSIVGDRVIDEQFF
.	TRBV7-8	TRBJ2-7	TRBD2	TGTGCCAGCAGCTTAGCGGGAGGGAACACCTACGAGCAGTACTTC	CASSLAGGNTYEQYF
.	TRBV4-1	TRBJ2-3	.	TGCGCCAGCAGCCAAGGGCGGGGGCTGAGCACAGATACGCAGTATTTT	CASSQGRGLSTDTQYF
.	TRBV7-2	TRBJ2-7	.	TGTGCCAGCAGCTATAGCACAGGTTACGAGCAGTACTTC	CASSYSTGYEQYF